Listed below are T cell receptor beta chains from one sample, sequenced in a study of blood T cell repertoires in COVID-19. Only in-frame clones appear in the TCRdb table, and some are missing; sequencing was by immunoSEQ multiplex PCR. The top ten hold approximately 1.6% of the sample, which has 350,000 or so clones, around 88% seen once. Source material: peripheral blood. These receptors were taken from a woman in her 30s with COVID-19, enrolled during active disease. CDR3s include the opening cysteine and the closing phenylalanine or tryptophan. The D gene is left open where the match is weak. Expanded clones are given a class, and other clones once, few, many or no size at all.

d_gene: TRBD1
v_gene: TRBV7-8
j_gene: TRBJ1-6
abundance: .
CDR3nt: TGTGCCAGCAGCTTGGACAGGAATTCACCCCTCCACTTT
CDR3aa: CASSLDRNSPLHF

d_gene: .
v_gene: TRBV28
j_gene: TRBJ1-5
abundance: .
CDR3nt: TGTGCCAGCAGTTTGCTATTTGAGCCCCAGCATTTT
CDR3aa: CASSLLFEPQHF

d_gene: TRBD2
v_gene: TRBV7-3
j_gene: TRBJ2-2
abundance: .
CDR3nt: TGTGCCAGCCGGCTAGCGGGGGGTGACACCGGGGAGCTGTTTTTT
CDR3aa: CASRLAGGDTGELFF

d_gene: TRBD1
v_gene: TRBV11-3
j_gene: TRBJ1-1
abundance: .
CDR3nt: TGTGCCAGCAGCTTATCCCAGGACAGGATGAACACTGAAGCTTTCTTT
CDR3aa: CASSLSQDRMNTEAFF

d_gene: TRBD1
v_gene: TRBV6-5
j_gene: TRBJ1-6
abundance: once
CDR3nt: TGTGCCAGCAGATGGGGACAGTTTAATTCACCCCTCCACTTT
CDR3aa: CASRWGQFNSPLHF

d_gene: .
v_gene: TRBV7-9
j_gene: TRBJ1-1
abundance: .
CDR3nt: TGTGCCAGCAGCCCGACGGGGGTGGTCACTGAAGCTTTCTTT
CDR3aa: CASSPTGVVTEAFF

d_gene: TRBD2
v_gene: TRBV4-1
j_gene: TRBJ2-5
abundance: .
CDR3nt: TGCGCCAGCAGGGAGCGGGGGGGGGAGACCCAGTACTTC
CDR3aa: CASRERGGETQYF

d_gene: TRBD2
v_gene: TRBV5-1
j_gene: TRBJ2-2
abundance: .
CDR3nt: TGCGCCAGCAGCGTGGTCGGGGGGGCCTTTGGGACCGGGGAGCTGTTTTTT
CDR3aa: CASSVVGGAFGTGELFF

d_gene: .
v_gene: TRBV15
j_gene: TRBJ2-4
abundance: .
CDR3nt: TGTGCCACCAGCAGCCAACGGGAGCGGTACGAAAACATTCAGTACTTC
CDR3aa: CATSSQRERYENIQYF

d_gene: TRBD1
v_gene: TRBV10-3
j_gene: TRBJ1-5
abundance: .
CDR3nt: TGTGCCATCAGTGAGTGGAGGGGGCGGAATCAGCCCCAGCATTTT
CDR3aa: CAISEWRGRNQPQHF

d_gene: TRBD1
v_gene: TRBV5-1
j_gene: TRBJ1-3
abundance: .
CDR3nt: TGCGCCAGCAGCTTCGGGACAGCTGGAAACACCATATATTTT
CDR3aa: CASSFGTAGNTIYF

d_gene: TRBD1
v_gene: TRBV30
j_gene: TRBJ2-7
abundance: .
CDR3nt: TGTGCCTGGAGTGGACAGGGGGCCTACGAGCAGTACTTC
CDR3aa: CAWSGQGAYEQYF

d_gene: .
v_gene: TRBV10-2
j_gene: TRBJ2-1
abundance: .
CDR3nt: TGCGCCAGCAGTGAGTCTGCTACCTACAATGAGCAGTTCTTC
CDR3aa: CASSESATYNEQFF

d_gene: .
v_gene: TRBV5-1
j_gene: TRBJ2-3
abundance: .
CDR3nt: TGCGCCAGCAGCCCCCGGTGGACTTTTCCCTCTCCGGATACGCAGTATTTT
CDR3aa: CASSPRWTFPSPDTQYF

d_gene: .
v_gene: TRBV4-2
j_gene: TRBJ2-5
abundance: many
CDR3nt: TGTGCCAGCAGCCAAACCTCCACCAGGGTAGAGACCCAGTACTTC
CDR3aa: CASSQTSTRVETQYF

d_gene: .
v_gene: TRBV20-1
j_gene: TRBJ1-2
abundance: once
CDR3nt: TGCAGTGCTAGTATGGGGGGACATGGCTACACCTTC
CDR3aa: CSASMGGHGYTF

d_gene: .
v_gene: TRBV12-2
j_gene: TRBJ1-6
abundance: .
CDR3nt: TGTGCAAGTCGTTTTAACAGGGGTTCCTATAATTCACCCCTCCACTTT
CDR3aa: CASRFNRGSYNSPLHF

d_gene: .
v_gene: TRBV6-5
j_gene: TRBJ1-2
abundance: .
CDR3nt: TGTGCCAGCACCTCGTGGGGCTCTGGCTACACCTTC
CDR3aa: CASTSWGSGYTF

d_gene: TRBD2
v_gene: TRBV6-5
j_gene: TRBJ2-3
abundance: .
CDR3nt: TGTGCCAGCAGTTTAGCGGGGAACACAGATACGCAGTATTTT
CDR3aa: CASSLAGNTDTQYF

d_gene: .
v_gene: TRBV5-1
j_gene: TRBJ1-2
abundance: .
CDR3nt: TGCGCCAGCAGCTTGGACAGCCTCTATGGCTACACCTTC
CDR3aa: CASSLDSLYGYTF

d_gene: TRBD1
v_gene: TRBV6-4
j_gene: TRBJ2-6
abundance: once
CDR3nt: TGTGCCAGCGGCAGACAGGGCCAGGGCCTGACTTTC
CDR3aa: CASGRQGQGLTF

d_gene: TRBD1
v_gene: TRBV28
j_gene: TRBJ1-1
abundance: .
CDR3nt: TGTGCCAGCATAACCCTCATGGGACAGGCTGAAGCTTTCTTT
CDR3aa: CASITLMGQAEAFF

d_gene: TRBD1
v_gene: TRBV27
j_gene: TRBJ2-4
abundance: .
CDR3nt: TGTGCCAGCAGTCCAACTAGACAGGGGAATATTCAGTACTTC
CDR3aa: CASSPTRQGNIQYF

d_gene: .
v_gene: TRBV4-1
j_gene: TRBJ1-5
abundance: .
CDR3nt: TGCGCCAGCAGCCAGGTACAGGAGCTCAATCAGCCCCAGCATTTT
CDR3aa: CASSQVQELNQPQHF

d_gene: TRBD1
v_gene: TRBV7-3
j_gene: TRBJ2-5
abundance: .
CDR3nt: TGTGCCAGCAGCCACGGGACAGGGGTAGAAGAGACCCAGTACTTC
CDR3aa: CASSHGTGVEETQYF

d_gene: .
v_gene: TRBV11-2
j_gene: TRBJ1-1
abundance: .
CDR3nt: TGTGCCAGCGGTTTGGCGGTCGGTGAAGCTTTCTTT
CDR3aa: CASGLAVGEAFF

d_gene: .
v_gene: TRBV6-5
j_gene: TRBJ1-1
abundance: .
CDR3nt: TGTGCCAGCAGTTACAGCGTTCGAACTGAAGCTTTCTTT
CDR3aa: CASSYSVRTEAFF

d_gene: TRBD2
v_gene: TRBV5-6
j_gene: TRBJ2-7
abundance: .
CDR3nt: TGTGCCAGCAGCCCGCCGGGGAGCGGGGCCTACGAGCAGTACTTC
CDR3aa: CASSPPGSGAYEQYF

d_gene: .
v_gene: TRBV6-2/TRBV6-3
j_gene: TRBJ1-2
abundance: .
CDR3nt: TGTGCCAGCAGTTCCTTCCCGTATGGCTACACCTTC
CDR3aa: CASSSFPYGYTF

d_gene: TRBD1
v_gene: TRBV24-1
j_gene: TRBJ1-1
abundance: few
CDR3nt: TGTGCCACCCGTACCCGGGACAGGGGGCGGATGAACACTGAAGCTTTCTTT
CDR3aa: CATRTRDRGRMNTEAFF

d_gene: TRBD2
v_gene: TRBV19
j_gene: TRBJ2-3
abundance: .
CDR3nt: TGTGCCAGTAGGACTAGCGGGGGGGATACGCAGTATTTT
CDR3aa: CASRTSGGDTQYF